The 14 T cell receptor beta chains in this list originate from one sample, sequenced in a study of shared clonotypes between healthy human individuals. Sequencing was performed with immunoSEQ multiplex PCR; in TCRdb, only in-frame clones are kept and a portion is missing. The sample lists 2,500,000 or so clones, 93% seen once, with about 0.38% in the top ten. Sequencing was carried out using naive CD4+ T cells from PBMCs. Subset: CD45RA+ positively selected. The receptors were gathered from a man aged 18-30 years in good health. Some clones in this sample may be carry-over from other donors' samples.

This clone appeared a single time. V is TRBV7-3 and J is TRBJ2-2, with a tentative D call TRBD2 (7 bases). CDR1 and CDR2 from the germline V gene are SGHTA and FQGTGA. The CDR3 length is 15 residues. Trimming removed 6 bases from V and 4 bases from J, with 15 bases in between. The CDR3 here is CASSSNREGTGELFF. The CDR3, as DNA: TGTGCCAGCAGTTCGAACAGGGAGGGCACCGGGGAGCTGTTTTTT.

As regards this clone: Other DNA variants within this sample encode the same CDR3. This rearrangement joins TRBV5-1 to TRBJ2-1; 9 nucleotides match TRBD2. This CDR3 contains 15 residues. Trimming at V came to 0 bases and at J to 5 bases, leaving 3 bases not matched to a gene. In germline, CDR1 is SGHRS, CDR2 YFSETQ. The CDR3 is CASSLVLAGNNEQFF. The CDR3 coding sequence is TGCGCCAGCAGCTTGGTTCTAGCGGGGAACAATGAGCAGTTCTTC.

This chain connects TRBV2 to TRBJ1-5; D unclear. Germline V lookup: CDR1 SNHLY, CDR2 FYNNEI. The CDR3 totals 13 residues. V was trimmed by 8 bases and J by 7 bases, leaving 15 bases between them. CDR3 in amino acids: CASQPEVGQPQHF. The CDR3 DNA reads as TGTGCCAGCCAACCCGAGGTCGGCCAGCCCCAGCATTTT. Drawing the rest from reference TRBV2 and TRBJ1-5, the complete variable domain is EPEVTQTPSHQVTQMGQEVILRCVPISNHLYFYWYRQILGQKVEFLVSFYNNEISEKSEIFDDQFSVERPDGSNFTLKIRSTKLEDSAMYFCASQPEVGQPQHFGDGTRLSIL.

The chain carries TRBV2 and TRBJ2-5; TRBD1 is a possible D gene (6 bases). V lost 6 bases and J lost 1, with 18 bases in between. The CDR3 sequence is 16 residues long. The germline V gene has CDR1 SNHLY and CDR2 FYNNEI. DNA for the CDR3: TGTGCCAGCAGACCCTTTGGACAGCTATTCCAAGAGACCCAGTACTTC. Translated, it gives CASRPFGQLFQETQYF.

This chain joins TRBV20-1 and TRBJ2-7; unclear D gene. The V and J ends lost 4 bases and 6 bases respectively, with 10 bases between them. Germline V gene sequence: CDR1 DFQATT, CDR2 SNEGSKA (reference sequence). CDR3 length: 11 amino acids. CDR3 nucleotide sequence: TGCAGTGCTATTGCGAGCCTCGAGCAGTACTTC. Its protein product is CSAIASLEQYF.

The genes are TRBV4-1 and TRBJ2-1; 9 bases fit TRBD2. With V trimmed by 3 bases and J by 5 bases, 8 bases remained unmatched. Per germline, CDR1 MGHRA and CDR2 YSYEKL. The CDR3 spans 16 residues. The CDR3 region is CASSHLLAGPNNEQFF. Written as DNA, the CDR3 is TGCGCCAGCAGCCATTTACTAGCGGGTCCAAACAATGAGCAGTTCTTC.

This clone was observed a handful of times. The J gene is TRBJ2-2, the V gene TRBV7-3, with 7 bases matching TRBD2. CDR1 is SGHTA, CDR2 FQGTGA, per germline. CDR3 length: 15 residues. J gave up 6 bases and V 5 bases, and 9 bases lay outside the gene matches. CDR3 loop: CASSPSPGRSGELFF. CDR3 DNA: TGTGCCAGCAGCCCGAGCCCCGGGAGGTCCGGGGAGCTGTTTTTT.

The chain couples TRBV11-2 to TRBJ2-5, with TRBD2 as a possible D gene (6 bases). CDR3 size: 15 residues. Germline V gene lookup returns CDR1 SGHAT and CDR2 FQNNGV. V dropped 2 bases and J dropped 5 bases, with 15 bases sitting between them. The CDR3 sequence is CASSLNAGTLETQYF. The CDR3 bases are TGTGCCAGCAGCTTAAACGCGGGAACTTTGGAGACCCAGTACTTC.

The V and J genes are TRBV10-2 and TRBJ2-7; D perhaps matches TRBD2 (6 bases). The CDR3 runs to 15 residues. Germline CDR1 WSHSY, CDR2 SAAADI. Trimming removed 11 bases from V and 2 bases from J, with 22 bases in between. CDR3 DNA sequence: TGCGCCGCAACCCCATCGGAGGGGACCCCCTACGAGCAGTACTTC. Amino acids: CAATPSEGTPYEQYF.

The gene calls are TRBV11-3 and TRBJ2-1, with TRBD2 as a possible D gene (5 bases). Between the trimmed V and J ends, which lost 1 base and 3 bases, there was a span of 13 bases. The CDR3 totals 16 residues. Germline CDR1 SGHNT, CDR2 YENEEA. The CDR3 protein is CASSLGSGSDYNEQFF. The CDR3 DNA is TGTGCCAGCAGCTTAGGCAGCGGATCAGACTACAATGAGCAGTTCTTC. The variable domain in full, completed from reference TRBV11-3 and TRBJ2-1, reads EAGVVQSPRYKIIEKKQPVAFWCNPISGHNTLYWYLQNLGQGPELLIRYENEEAVDDSQLPKDRFSAERLKGVDSTLKIQPAELGDSAVYLCASSLGSGSDYNEQFFGPGTRLTVL.

The chain recombines TRBV5-4 with TRBJ2-5; no clear D. The CDR3 is 14 residues long. Trimming pared 5 bases from V and 1 base from J, leaving 12 bases between. The germline V gene has CDR1 SGHNT and CDR2 YYREEE (reference sequence). CDR3 sequence: CASRLEIGQETQYF. The CDR3 DNA follows: TGTGCCAGCAGGCTGGAGATAGGCCAAGAGACCCAGTACTTC.

This clone showed up just once. This chain links TRBV14 with TRBJ1-1; 8 nucleotides line up with TRBD1. The germline gives CDR1 SGHDN, CDR2 FVKESK. Germline trimming cut 1 base from V and 9 bases from J; bases unmatched to any gene: 10. The CDR3 consists of 15 residues. CDR3 bases: TGTGCCAGCAGCCAAGCCCTCCGGACAGGGCTGAAAGCTTTCTTT. Translation gives CASSQALRTGLKAFF. The whole variable domain, filled in from reference TRBV14 and TRBJ1-1, reads EAGVTQFPSHSVIEKGQTVTLRCDPISGHDNLYWYRRVMGKEIKFLLHFVKESKQDESGMPNNRFLAERTGGTYSTLKVQPAELEDSGVYFCASSQALRTGLKAFFGQGTRLTVV.

Only one count was recorded for this clone. The genes are TRBV6-5 and TRBJ2-7; D is uncertain. V was clipped by 7 bases and J by 6 bases, with 13 bases between them. Germline V gene data show CDR1 as MNHEY and CDR2 as SVGAGI. The CDR3 spans 12 residues. CDR3 loop: CASKKGSGEQYF. CDR3 bases: TGTGCCAGCAAGAAAGGGTCCGGCGAGCAGTACTTC.

A note on this clone: Other DNA sequences in this sample translate to the same CDR3. This sequence joins TRBV11-2 and TRBJ2-6; D perhaps matches TRBD2 (6 bases). The CDR3 sequence is 15 residues long. V was clipped by 5 bases and J by 2 bases, with 10 bases between them. Germline-derived CDR1 and CDR2 are SGHAT and FQNNGV. The CDR3 nucleotides read TGTGCCAGCAGCCCCGGCGGGGCTGGGGCCAACGTCCTGACTTTC. Translating it yields CASSPGGAGANVLTF.